The sequence of this TCR beta chain was determined in a study of human T cells and chemical hapten exposure. Study context: Donors were sensitized with 2% DPC on the upper inner arm. Patch tests containing 0.01% DPC, applied to the upper back, were read at 6 days. Regarding the study as a whole: DPC sensitization did not alter TCRs above 1 in 1000 frequency. Expanded TCRs made up significantly more big CDR3 similarity clusters than controls did.

V shed 0 bases, J shed 5 bases, and the junction held 1 base outside the gene matches. CDR1 is SGHRS and CDR2 is YFSETQ in the germline V gene. This CDR3 has 14 amino acids. Time point of the sample: patch test 2, 6 weeks after DPC sensitization. Documented treatment: therapeutic diphenylcyclopropenone sensitization with weekly scalp DPC. As for this clonotype: Its antigen is unidentified.

TCRdb re-called the RACE reads with MiXCR, one entry per CDR3 protein. The table lists about 140,000 distinct CDR3 sequences, about 11% of them singletons. The clonotype originates from a woman aged 50 to 60 with alopecia areata. Some clones in this sample may be carry-over from other donors' samples. The sequences come from whole blood, collected in connection with sensitization to the hapten diphenylcyclopropenone (DPC). The chain uses TRBV5-1 and TRBJ2-1, with 8 bases identical to TRBD2. This CDR3 is CASSLVSGNNEQFF. The CDR3 DNA sequence: TGCGCCAGCAGCTTGGTTAGCGGGAACAATGAGCAGTTCTTC.